This T cell receptor (beta chain) was sequenced in a study of blood T cell repertoires in COVID-19. Germline loops: CDR1 LGHDT, CDR2 YNNKEL (reference sequence). CDR3 length: 17 amino acids. V shed 0 bases, J shed 9 bases, and the junction held 10 bases outside the gene matches. This clone was seen once. Original processing methods: Researchers report that nucleated cell counts were estimated from reference gene primer amplification. This table comes from immunoSEQ multiplex PCR, and its TCRdb copy is limited to in-frame clones, with some not included. D and trimming were read from the DNA, whereas the V and J calls and clone size are those reported in that table. The repertoire has 190,000 or so clones, 80% to 85% of them found once; the top ten carry less than 9.5%. Recruitment covered 25 or so US areas and drew participants whose ages spanned roughly 18 to 100 years. Cohort 3 donors counted as recovered after two negative PCRs, clearance, or resolved symptoms.

The sequenced material came from PBMCs or T cells enriched from blood (not recorded which). The clonotype was recovered from a man aged 40-50 years who had recovered from COVID-19. The chain joins TRBV3-1 (or the pseudogene TRBV3-2) to TRBJ2-1; the match to TRBD2 covers 11 bases. CDR3 sequence: CASSQDGVSGGAGEQFF. DNA for the CDR3: TGTGCCAGCAGCCAAGATGGGGTTAGCGGGGGGGCCGGTGAGCAGTTCTTC.